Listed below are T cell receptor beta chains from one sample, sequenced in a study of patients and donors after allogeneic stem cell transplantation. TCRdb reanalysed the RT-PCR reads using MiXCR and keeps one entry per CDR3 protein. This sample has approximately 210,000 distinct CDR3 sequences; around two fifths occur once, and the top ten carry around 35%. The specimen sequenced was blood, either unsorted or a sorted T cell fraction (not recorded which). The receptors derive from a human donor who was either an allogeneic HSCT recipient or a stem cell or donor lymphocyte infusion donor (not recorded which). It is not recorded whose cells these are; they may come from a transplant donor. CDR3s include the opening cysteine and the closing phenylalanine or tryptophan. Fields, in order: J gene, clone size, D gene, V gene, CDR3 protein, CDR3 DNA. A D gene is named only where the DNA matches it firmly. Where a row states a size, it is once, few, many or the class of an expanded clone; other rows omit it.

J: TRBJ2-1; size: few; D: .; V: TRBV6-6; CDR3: CASSYPRAGGGEQFF; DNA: TGTGCCAGCAGTTACCCACGAGCAGGAGGGGGTGAGCAGTTCTTC
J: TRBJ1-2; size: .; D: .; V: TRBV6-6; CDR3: CASSYPGPTGDYGYTF; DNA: TGTGCCAGCAGTTACCCCGGCCCGACGGGGGACTATGGCTACACCTTC
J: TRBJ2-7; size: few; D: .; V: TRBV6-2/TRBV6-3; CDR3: CASSYLIPGLNEQYF; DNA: TGTGCCAGCAGTTACTTGATACCGGGGCTCAACGAGCAGTACTTC
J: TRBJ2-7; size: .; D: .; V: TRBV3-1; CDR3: CASSQESGRYYEQYF; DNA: TGTGCCAGCAGCCAAGAGTCGGGACGGTACTACGAGCAGTACTTC
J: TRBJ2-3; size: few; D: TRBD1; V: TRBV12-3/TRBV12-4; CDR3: CASSWGTVDTDTQYF; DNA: TGTGCCAGCAGTTGGGGGACAGTCGACACAGATACGCAGTATTTT
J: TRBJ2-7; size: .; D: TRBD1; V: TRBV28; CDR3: CASSGANRGPEQYF; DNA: TGTGCCAGCAGTGGAGCTAACAGGGGGCCCGAGCAGTACTTC
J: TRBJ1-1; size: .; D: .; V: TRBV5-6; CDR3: CASSPWFGGAAEAFF; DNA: TGTGCCAGCAGCCCCTGGTTTGGGGGGGCGGCTGAAGCTTTCTTT
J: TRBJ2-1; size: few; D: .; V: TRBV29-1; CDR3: CSVEDPQEGNEQFF; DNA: TGCAGCGTTGAAGATCCTCAGGAAGGGAATGAGCAGTTCTTC
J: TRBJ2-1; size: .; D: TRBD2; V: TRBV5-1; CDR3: CASSGLAGSYNEQFF; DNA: TGCGCCAGCAGCGGACTAGCGGGTTCCTACAATGAGCAGTTCTTC
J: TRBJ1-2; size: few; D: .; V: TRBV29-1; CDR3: CSVETGSNYGYTF; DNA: TGCAGCGTTGAGACAGGAAGTAACTATGGCTACACCTTC
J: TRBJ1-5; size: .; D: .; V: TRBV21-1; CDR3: CASSRGHQPQHF; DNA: TGTGCCAGCAGCAGGGGGCATCAGCCCCAGCATTTT